This T cell receptor (beta chain) was identified during a study of blood T cell repertoires in COVID-19. Study-level background: Acute-phase and convalescent COVID-19 samples originated in the United States, Italy and Spain. The analysed material was cDNA or gDNA that came from T cells, B-cell-depleted T cells, or PBMCs.

Original data processing: Estimated nucleated cell counts came from reference gene primer amplification. Using immunoSEQ multiplex PCR, the repertoire was profiled, and TCRdb retains in-frame clones only, with some absent. V and J calls and clone size are as listed in that table; D and trimming were resolved from the DNA. The data hold 400,000 to 550,000 clones, with about 90% observed a single time. Individuals aged 18 to 89 years were recruited from approximately 24 US areas. J gave up 7 bases and V 5 bases, and 11 bases lay outside the gene matches. This CDR3 region has 17 residues. Germline CDR1 reads MGHDK; CDR2 reads SYGVNS.

Sequencing used PBMCs or T cells enriched from blood (not recorded which). The V gene is TRBV25-1, the J gene TRBJ1-4; 12 nucleotides agree with TRBD1. This clonotype was obtained from a young woman with acute COVID-19. For the CDR3, the DNA is TGTGCCAGCAGTCTCGGGACAGGGGGCGCGGTGGGTGAAAAACTGTTTTTT. Amino acid sequence: CASSLGTGGAVGEKLFF.